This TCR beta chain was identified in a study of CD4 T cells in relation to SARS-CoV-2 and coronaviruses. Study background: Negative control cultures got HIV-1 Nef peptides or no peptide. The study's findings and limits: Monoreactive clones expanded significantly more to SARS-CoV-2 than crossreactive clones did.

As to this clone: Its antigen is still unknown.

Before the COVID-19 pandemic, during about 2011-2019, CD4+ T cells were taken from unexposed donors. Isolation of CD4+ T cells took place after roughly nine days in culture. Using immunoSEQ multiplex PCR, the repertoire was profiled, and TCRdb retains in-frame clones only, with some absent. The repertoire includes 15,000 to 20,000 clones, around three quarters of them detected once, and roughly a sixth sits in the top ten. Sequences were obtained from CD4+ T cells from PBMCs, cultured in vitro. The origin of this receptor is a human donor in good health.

CDR3 in DNA: TGTGCCAGCAGAACGTCACTGGATACGCAGTATTTT. Protein product: CASRTSLDTQYF. This chain uses TRBV12-3 or TRBV12-4 with TRBJ2-3; D not certain. CDR3 size: 12 residues. Trimming pared 6 bases from V and 6 bases from J, leaving 10 bases between.